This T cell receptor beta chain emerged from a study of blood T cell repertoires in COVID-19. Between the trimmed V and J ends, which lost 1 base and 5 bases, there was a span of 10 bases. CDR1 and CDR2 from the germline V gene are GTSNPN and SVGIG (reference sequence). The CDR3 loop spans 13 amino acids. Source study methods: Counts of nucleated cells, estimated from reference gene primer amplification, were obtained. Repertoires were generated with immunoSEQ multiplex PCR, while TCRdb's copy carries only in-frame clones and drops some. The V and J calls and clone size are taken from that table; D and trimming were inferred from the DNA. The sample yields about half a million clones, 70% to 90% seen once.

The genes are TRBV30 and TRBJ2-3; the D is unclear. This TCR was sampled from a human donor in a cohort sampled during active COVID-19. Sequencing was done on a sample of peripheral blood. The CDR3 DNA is TGTGCCTGGAGTGCTTCCTTACTAGATACGCAGTATTTT. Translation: CAWSASLLDTQYF.